The text below deals with one TCR beta chain. What it binds is unknown. The naive gate required viable CD3+CD4+ or CD3+CD8+ cells with CCR7+CD45RA+CD45RO-CD95-CD27+CD28+ phenotype. Peripheral blood was collected from the related graft donor on the marrow donation day. These data originate in a study of T cells after posttransplantation cyclophosphamide. Study outcomes and limitations: Recipient CMV seropositivity and CMV reactivation strongly tracked TRB clonality. Later blood repertoires were often dominated by clones from the donor CD8+ memory compartment.

The assay was immunoSEQ multiplex PCR, and TCRdb's table has in-frame clones only and misses some. The sample holds approximately 30,000 clones, over 80% seen once. Sequencing was done on a sample of naive CD4+ T cells sorted from PBMCs. The sequence derives from a woman aged 60-75 years in good health, CMV-negative, and a related stem cell transplant donor.

CDR3 sequence: CASSVDNEQFF. The CDR3 region has the DNA TGTGCCAGCAGCGTCGACAATGAGCAGTTCTTC. The V call is TRBV9, the J call TRBJ2-1; no clear D. Germline CDR1 reads SGDLS; CDR2 reads YYNGEE. The CDR3 has 11 residues. Trimming pared 2 bases from V and 5 bases from J, leaving 2 bases between.